This T cell receptor (beta chain) was captured in a study of blood T cell repertoires in COVID-19. The overall study: Both acute and convalescent COVID-19 samples were obtained from the United States, Italy and Spain. PBMCs, B-cell-depleted T cells, or T cells provided the cDNA or gDNA that made up the material.

Trimming took 4 bases from V and 3 from J; bases not matched to a gene: 9. Germline-derived CDR1 and CDR2 are GTSNPN and SVGIG (reference sequence). The CDR3 consists of 17 residues. In the authors' methods: Estimation of nucleated cell counts was performed using reference gene primer amplification. Sequenced by immunoSEQ multiplex PCR; TCRdb stores in-frame clones only, minus some. D and trimming were read from the DNA, whereas the V and J calls and clone size are those reported in that table. The table lists about 120,000 clones, around 87% of them singletons. The material sequenced was peripheral blood. This clonotype was obtained from a woman aged 45-65 years with acute or convalescent COVID-19. The chain carries TRBV30 and TRBJ1-4, with TRBD1 matching over 12 bases. The CDR3 reads CAWKHGTGGSSNEKLFF. CDR3 coding DNA: TGTGCCTGGAAGCACGGGACAGGGGGCTCTTCTAATGAAAAACTGTTTTTT.